This is a list of T cell receptor beta chains from one sample in a study of shared T cell receptors in the human thymus. Assay used: immunoSEQ multiplex PCR; TCRdb lists only in-frame clones, some missing. The table records around 68,000 clones, nearly 95% of them present only once. What was sequenced was thymocytes. These receptors were obtained from a human donor. Both conserved end residues are part of each CDR3. D genes are given only for firm matches. A clone size is listed for some rows: how often the clone was seen (once, few, many), or a class if it is expanded.

V gene	clone size	D gene	J gene	CDR3 protein	CDR3 DNA
TRBV29-1	NA	NA	TRBJ2-5	CSVVEGGETQYF	TGCAGCGTTGTAGAAGGGGGAGAGACCCAGTACTTC
TRBV14	NA	NA	TRBJ1-1	CASSPPLLKVGYTEAFF	TGTGCCAGCAGCCCACCCCTGCTAAAGGTGGGGTACACTGAAGCTTTCTTT
TRBV7-9	NA	TRBD1	TRBJ1-4	CASSLGQSNEKLFF	TGTGCCAGCAGCTTGGGACAGAGCAATGAAAAACTGTTTTTT
TRBV9	NA	TRBD2	TRBJ2-2	CASSVASGGRTGELFF	TGTGCCAGCAGCGTAGCTAGCGGGGGGCGGACCGGGGAGCTGTTTTTT
TRBV11-2	NA	NA	TRBJ2-6	CASSPTSGYGANVLTF	TGTGCCAGCAGCCCGACGTCGGGGTACGGGGCCAACGTCCTGACTTTC
TRBV15	NA	NA	TRBJ2-7	CATSRVLGGVPYEQYF	TGTGCCACCAGCAGAGTTCTCGGGGGCGTCCCCTACGAGCAGTACTTC
TRBV4-3	NA	TRBD1	TRBJ1-5	CASSQDLGTDNQPQHF	TGCGCCAGCAGCCAAGATCTAGGGACAGACAATCAGCCCCAGCATTTT
TRBV7-8	NA	NA	TRBJ2-5	CASSLGVEETQYF	TGTGCCAGCAGCTTAGGCGTAGAAGAGACCCAGTACTTC
TRBV19	NA	TRBD1	TRBJ1-5	CASSDPGGAQPQHF	TGTGCCAGTAGTGACCCAGGGGGGGCTCAGCCCCAGCATTTT
TRBV27	NA	NA	TRBJ2-3	CASSLLRGGGDTQYF	TGTGCCAGCAGTTTATTAAGGGGGGGCGGAGATACGCAGTATTTT
TRBV5-1	NA	TRBD1	TRBJ2-7	CASSLTRDRGSYEQYF	TGCGCCAGCAGCCTGACCCGGGACAGGGGCTCCTACGAGCAGTACTTC
TRBV7-3	NA	NA	TRBJ1-2	CASSSRERPSLYGYTF	TGTGCCAGCAGCTCCCGTGAGAGGCCAAGTCTCTATGGCTACACCTTC
TRBV5-1	NA	NA	TRBJ1-1	CASSGGLNTEAFF	TGCGCCAGCAGCGGGGGTCTGAACACTGAAGCTTTCTTT
TRBV5-1	once	TRBD1	TRBJ2-1	CASSRGTGGLLHHNEQFF	TGCGCCAGCAGCCGTGGGACAGGGGGCCTACTCCATCACAATGAGCAGTTCTTC
TRBV5-1	NA	NA	TRBJ2-7	CASSVDGPSYEQYF	TGCGCCAGCTCGGTCGACGGACCTTCCTACGAGCAGTACTTC
TRBV4-2	NA	NA	TRBJ2-1	CASSQDSSYNEQFF	TGTGCCAGCAGCCAAGATTCCAGCTACAATGAGCAGTTCTTC
TRBV30	NA	TRBD1	TRBJ2-7	CAWEGGDRPSYEQYF	TGTGCCTGGGAAGGAGGGGACAGGCCGTCCTACGAGCAGTACTTC
TRBV15	NA	TRBD1	TRBJ1-2	CATSNRDRSKPNYGYTF	TGTGCCACCAGCAACCGGGACAGGTCCAAACCTAACTATGGCTACACCTTC
TRBV30	NA	NA	TRBJ2-7	CAWPGRGGSEQYF	TGTGCCTGGCCCGGTAGGGGGGGCTCCGAGCAGTACTTC
TRBV7-2	NA	NA	TRBJ2-3	CASAEGWGHGDTQYF	TGTGCCAGCGCCGAGGGGTGGGGGCATGGAGATACGCAGTATTTT
TRBV5-1	NA	NA	TRBJ2-1	CASSRGKGGSNNEQFF	TGCGCCAGCAGCCGAGGGAAGGGAGGTTCCAACAATGAGCAGTTCTTC
TRBV18	NA	NA	TRBJ2-7	CASSPRKGHKPYEQYF	TGTGCCAGCTCACCACGGAAAGGACATAAGCCCTACGAGCAGTACTTC
TRBV6-1	NA	TRBD1	TRBJ1-4	CATRRSGQGNYELFF	TGTGCCACAAGGAGGTCCGGACAGGGAAATTATGAACTGTTTTTT
TRBV4-3	NA	NA	TRBJ1-6	CASSQDGGSPLHF	TGCGCCAGCAGCCAAGACGGGGGCTCACCCCTCCACTTT
TRBV10-3	NA	TRBD1	TRBJ2-7	CAAGTGGMDEQYF	TGTGCCGCCGGCACAGGGGGCATGGACGAGCAGTACTTC
TRBV19	NA	NA	TRBJ2-3	CASTKDGYTDTQYF	TGTGCCAGTACTAAGGACGGATACACAGATACGCAGTATTTT
TRBV23-1	NA	NA	TRBJ2-4	CASSQNPGIAKNIQYF	TGCGCCAGCAGTCAAAACCCTGGAATAGCCAAAAACATTCAGTACTTC
TRBV5-4	NA	NA	TRBJ2-1	CASSLIKGTNEQFF	TGTGCCAGCAGCTTGATTAAGGGTACCAATGAGCAGTTCTTC
TRBV6-5	NA	NA	TRBJ1-1	CASIPGGQETEAFF	TGTGCCAGCATCCCGGGGGGACAAGAAACTGAAGCTTTCTTT
TRBV5-6	NA	NA	TRBJ2-7	CASSPMMNSYEQYF	TGTGCCAGCAGCCCAATGATGAACAGCTACGAGCAGTACTTC
TRBV28	NA	NA	TRBJ1-6	CASQIRQVNNSPLHF	TGTGCCAGCCAGATAAGACAGGTTAATAATTCACCCCTCCACTTT
TRBV5-1	NA	TRBD1	TRBJ2-7	CASSFPQTGVYEQYF	TGCGCCAGCAGCTTTCCCCAGACAGGGGTCTACGAGCAGTACTTC
TRBV12-5	NA	NA	TRBJ2-2	CASGITLQAGELFF	TGTGCTAGTGGTATTACTCTACAGGCCGGGGAGCTGTTTTTT
TRBV6-5	NA	NA	TRBJ1-2	CASSYFRVINYGYTF	TGTGCCAGCAGTTATTTCCGGGTTATTAACTATGGCTACACCTTC
TRBV19	NA	NA	TRBJ2-2	CASSIAPDTGRYTGELFF	TGTGCCAGTAGTATAGCCCCGGACACCGGCAGGTACACCGGGGAGCTGTTTTTT
TRBV19	NA	NA	TRBJ1-2	CASTGTGTRYGYTF	TGTGCCAGCACGGGGACCGGGACACGCTATGGCTACACCTTC
TRBV9	NA	NA	TRBJ2-2	CASRGGTGGELFF	TGTGCCAGCAGGGGGGGCACCGGCGGGGAGCTGTTTTTT
TRBV14	NA	NA	TRBJ1-4	CASSQEGQLGEKLFF	TGTGCCAGCAGCCAAGAGGGGCAGTTAGGTGAAAAACTGTTTTTT
TRBV4-3	NA	TRBD1	TRBJ2-5	CASSQDLGLTGDYQETQYF	TGCGCCAGCAGCCAAGATTTGGGGCTAACAGGGGATTATCAAGAGACCCAGTACTTC
TRBV5-5	NA	TRBD1	TRBJ2-2	CASSSDRGNTGELFF	TGTGCCAGCAGCTCGGACAGGGGAAACACCGGGGAGCTGTTTTTT
TRBV27	NA	NA	TRBJ2-6	CASSKRSGANVLTF	TGTGCCAGCAGCAAAAGATCTGGGGCCAACGTCCTGACTTTC
TRBV2	NA	NA	TRBJ2-2	CASSDPRFRAGAGELFF	TGTGCCAGCAGTGATCCCAGGTTCCGGGCCGGGGCCGGGGAGCTGTTTTTT
TRBV4-1	NA	TRBD1	TRBJ1-4	CASSQVITGVGKLFF	TGCGCCAGCAGCCAAGTTATAACAGGGGTTGGAAAACTGTTTTTT
TRBV18	NA	NA	TRBJ2-5	CASSPPGQRGPKQETQYF	TGTGCCAGCTCACCTCCGGGACAAAGGGGCCCCAAACAAGAGACCCAGTACTTC
TRBV7-9	NA	TRBD2	TRBJ2-2	CASSPSGTINTGELFF	TGTGCCAGCAGCCCTAGCGGAACTATTAACACCGGGGAGCTGTTTTTT
TRBV6-5	NA	NA	TRBJ1-4	CASSYKGLSLNEKLFF	TGTGCCAGCAGTTACAAAGGTCTCAGCCTTAATGAAAAACTGTTTTTT
TRBV19	NA	NA	TRBJ1-5	CASSPWAGNSQPQHF	TGTGCCAGTAGTCCTTGGGCAGGTAACAGTCAGCCCCAGCATTTT
TRBV5-5	once	NA	TRBJ2-5	CASSLNGGDQETQYF	TGTGCCAGCAGCTTAAACGGGGGTGACCAAGAGACCCAGTACTTC